The 20 T cell receptor beta chains reported below all come from one sample, sequenced in a study of blood T cell repertoires in COVID-19. Method: immunoSEQ multiplex PCR; TCRdb's copy keeps in-frame clones and lacks some. The sample has about 62,000 clones, 86% seen once; the top ten hold around 1.3%. Sequenced sample: peripheral blood. The source of these receptors is a woman of 80 years or more with acute or convalescent COVID-19.

The chain combines TRBV30 with TRBJ2-1, with a tentative D call TRBD2 (6 bases). The CDR3 sequence is 13 residues long. Per the germline V gene, CDR1 is GTSNPN and CDR2 is SVGIG (reference sequence). V was shortened by 8 bases and J by 8 bases, with 19 bases between the two germline ends. DNA of the CDR3: TGTGCCGGGTTCCGGGTCGGGGGACATGAGCAGTTCTTC. Translation: CAGFRVGGHEQFF.

This chain joins TRBV27 and TRBJ1-1; 8 bases are shared with TRBD1. V shed 6 bases and J 5 bases; nucleotides not matched to a gene: 5. Germline assignment: CDR1 MNHEY and CDR2 SMNVEV (reference sequence). There are 13 residues in the CDR3. CDR3 sequence: CASRVTGGTEAFF. DNA for the CDR3: TGTGCCAGCAGGGTTACAGGGGGAACTGAAGCTTTCTTT.

This clone has more than one count but fewer than ten. CDR3 sequence reads: CASSIDAGTGKTQYF. The CDR3 DNA sequence: TGTGCCAGTAGTATAGACGCCGGGACAGGAAAGACCCAGTACTTC. This sequence joins TRBV19 and TRBJ2-5, with 8 bases lining up with TRBD1. Trimming took 0 bases from V and 6 from J; bases not matched to a gene: 6. The CDR3 has 15 amino acids. Germline values: CDR1 LNHDA, CDR2 SQIVND (reference sequence).

This chain uses TRBV5-1 with TRBJ1-4; 8 nucleotides line up with TRBD1. V dropped 4 bases and J dropped 3; count of bases not matched to a gene: 8. This CDR3 has 16 residues. The germline V gene has CDR1 SGHRS and CDR2 YFSETQ. This CDR3 reads CASSALPGQANEKLFF. CDR3 DNA: TGCGCCAGCAGCGCCCTTCCGGGACAGGCTAATGAAAAACTGTTTTTT.

The chain combines TRBV7-3 with TRBJ2-4; D may be TRBD1 (5 bases). The V gene lost 1 base and the J gene lost 6 bases, with 10 bases spanning the gap. The CDR3 sequence is 14 residues long. Germline CDR1 SGHTA, CDR2 FQGTGA. The CDR3: CASSLNGAGNIQYF. The DNA for the CDR3 is TGTGCCAGCAGCTTAAATGGGGCTGGAAACATTCAGTACTTC.

V and J are TRBV9 and TRBJ1-1, with D tentatively TRBD1 (5 bases). Germline V gene lookup returns CDR1 SGDLS and CDR2 YYNGEE. V lost 0 bases, J lost 4 bases, and 10 bases lay in between. This CDR3 is built from 14 residues. The CDR3 sequence: CASSVDSGITEAFF. DNA of the CDR3: TGTGCCAGCAGCGTAGACTCAGGGATCACTGAAGCTTTCTTT.

The chain combines TRBV11-2 with TRBJ2-1; tentatively, D is TRBD2 (6 bases). The CDR3 contains 15 residues. The ends were cut back, 1 base at V and 0 bases at J, with 7 bases in the middle. Germline CDR1 SGHAT, CDR2 FQNNGV. The CDR3 here is CASSLAGGSYNEQFF. As DNA, the CDR3 is TGTGCCAGCAGCTTAGCCGGGGGCTCCTACAATGAGCAGTTCTTC.

The chain carries TRBV9 and TRBJ1-3; 7 bases agree with TRBD1. Germline assignment: CDR1 SGDLS and CDR2 YYNGEE. This CDR3 comprises 14 residues. V shed 6 bases and J 7 bases; nucleotides not matched to a gene: 10. The CDR3 sequence: CASKGAALDNTIYF. The CDR3 coding sequence is TGTGCCAGCAAGGGGGCCGCTCTGGACAACACCATATATTTT.

The V call is TRBV10-2, the J call TRBJ2-7, with TRBD2 matching over 10 bases. Germline values: CDR1 WSHSY, CDR2 SAAADI. V shed 2 bases and J 2 bases; nucleotides not matched to a gene: 12. This CDR3 is built from 18 residues. CDR3: CASSEKLILAGAAYEQYF. CDR3 DNA sequence: TGCGCCAGCAGTGAGAAACTTATTCTAGCGGGAGCAGCCTACGAGCAGTACTTC.

The J gene is TRBJ2-2, the V gene TRBV29-1, with D maybe TRBD1 (6 bases). The germline CDR1 and CDR2 sequences are SQVTM and ANQGSEA. V was pared by 4 bases and J by 1 base, with 13 bases between. The CDR3 loop spans 15 amino acids. CDR3 DNA: TGCAGCGTTGGGGCAGGGGCCTTGAACACCGGGGAGCTGTTTTTT. Translation: CSVGAGALNTGELFF.

The chain is built from TRBV6-5 and TRBJ1-3; TRBD1 matches at 7 bases. The germline gives CDR1 MNHEY, CDR2 SVGAGI. After removal of 5 bases from V and 7 bases from J, the junction contained 5 bases not matched to a gene. The CDR3 is made up of 13 amino acids. CDR3 coding DNA: TGTGCCAGCAGTCCGGGACAGTCGAACACCATATATTTT. Protein product: CASSPGQSNTIYF.

This clone was seen more than once but under ten times. The chain employs TRBV3-1 (or the pseudogene TRBV3-2) and TRBJ2-5; 7 bases line up with TRBD1. The V gene end was trimmed by 4 bases and the J gene end by 4 bases; junction bases not matched to a gene: 6. This CDR3 spans 14 amino acids. The germline V gene has CDR1 LGHDT and CDR2 YNNKEL (reference sequence). CDR3 coding DNA: TGTGCCAGCAGCCGATCAGGGGGTATAGAGACCCAGTACTTC. Protein: CASSRSGGIETQYF.

The CDR3 spells CASRLGAGTSPYNEQFF. CDR3 in DNA: TGTGCCAGTAGGCTCGGTGCCGGGACTAGCCCCTACAATGAGCAGTTCTTC. The chain has TRBV19 and TRBJ2-1; 9 bases match TRBD2. In germline, CDR1 is LNHDA, CDR2 SQIVND (reference sequence). This CDR3 comprises 17 residues. Germline trimming cut 6 bases from V and 2 bases from J; bases unmatched to any gene: 11.

The J gene is TRBJ2-5, the V gene TRBV5-1; 9 nucleotides match TRBD1. V was clipped by 3 bases and J by 4 bases; unmatched bases: 13. This CDR3 region has 17 residues. The V gene's germline CDR1 is SGHRS and CDR2 YFSETQ. The DNA of the CDR3 is TGCGCCAGCAGCTGGAACAGGGGGCGCCCCGTAAGAGAGACCCAGTACTTC. Protein product: CASSWNRGRPVRETQYF.

V is TRBV6-1 and J is TRBJ1-2; unclear D gene. Trimming removed 1 base from V and 9 bases from J, with 9 bases in between. CDR1 is MNHNS and CDR2 is SASEGT in the germline V gene. CDR3 size: 12 residues. DNA for the CDR3: TGTGCCAGCAGTGAAGGGGAGGCCAGCTACACCTTC. This sequence encodes CASSEGEASYTF.

This clone showed up just once. V usage is TRBV19 and J usage is TRBJ1-1; D call uncertain. Germline CDR1 is LNHDA and CDR2 is SQIVND (reference sequence). V was clipped by 0 bases and J by 1 base, with 6 bases between them. The CDR3 length is 14 residues. CDR3 protein: CASSIDRRNTEAFF. CDR3 sequence (DNA): TGTGCCAGTAGTATAGATAGGAGGAACACTGAAGCTTTCTTT.

This clone was picked up one time. This sequence joins TRBV28 and TRBJ1-5, with 7 bases that match TRBD1. The germline V gene encodes CDR1 MDHEN and CDR2 SYDVKM. The CDR3 sequence is 15 residues long. V gave up 5 bases and J gave up 6 bases; unmatched junction bases: 10. This CDR3 reads CASSPTGSGSQPQHF. CDR3 DNA: TGTGCCAGCAGTCCGACAGGGTCAGGTAGTCAGCCCCAGCATTTT.

A single count supports this clone. V usage is TRBV5-1 and J usage is TRBJ1-3, with 7 bases identical to TRBD1. CDR1 and CDR2 (germline): SGHRS, YFSETQ. The length of the CDR3 is 15 residues. Unmatched junction bases numbered 7, after V lost 5 bases and J lost 2 bases. This CDR3 is CASRTTGDPGNTIYF. The CDR3 region has the DNA TGCGCCAGCAGAACTACAGGGGACCCTGGAAACACCATATATTTT.

This clone has only one observation. This rearrangement joins TRBV5-4 to TRBJ2-7, with TRBD2 as a possible D gene (5 bases). The length of the CDR3 is 13 residues. Germline-derived CDR1 and CDR2 are SGHNT and YYREEE (reference sequence). Trimming pared 4 bases from V and 4 bases from J, leaving 12 bases between. This chain's CDR3 is CASSPQAGYEQYF. In nucleotides, the CDR3 is TGTGCCAGCAGCCCGCAGGCGGGTTACGAGCAGTACTTC.

This chain uses TRBV3-1 (or the pseudogene TRBV3-2) with TRBJ1-5; the D is unclear. Germline CDR1 and CDR2: LGHDT and YNNKEL (reference sequence). V gave up 2 bases and J gave up 0 bases, with 8 bases separating them. The CDR3 is made up of 15 amino acids. CDR3 in amino acids: CASSQTVTSNQPQHF. The CDR3 DNA reads as TGTGCCAGCAGCCAAACAGTGACTAGCAATCAGCCCCAGCATTTT.